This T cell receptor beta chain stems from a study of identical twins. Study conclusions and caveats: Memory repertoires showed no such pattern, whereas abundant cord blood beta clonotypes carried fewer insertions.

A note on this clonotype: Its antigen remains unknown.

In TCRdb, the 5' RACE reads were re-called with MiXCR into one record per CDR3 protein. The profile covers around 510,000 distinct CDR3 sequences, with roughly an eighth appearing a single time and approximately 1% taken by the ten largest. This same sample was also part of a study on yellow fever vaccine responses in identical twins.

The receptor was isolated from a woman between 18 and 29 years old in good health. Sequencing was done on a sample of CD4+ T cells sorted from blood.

The CDR3 sequence is CASSLTRLAGDTYEQYF. CDR3 in DNA: TGTGCCAGCAGTTTAACCCGACTAGCGGGAGATACCTACGAGCAGTACTTC. J is TRBJ2-7 and V is TRBV12-3 or TRBV12-4; 12 positions match TRBD2. This CDR3 is 17 amino acids long. Trimming took 2 bases from V and 2 from J; bases not matched to a gene: 7.